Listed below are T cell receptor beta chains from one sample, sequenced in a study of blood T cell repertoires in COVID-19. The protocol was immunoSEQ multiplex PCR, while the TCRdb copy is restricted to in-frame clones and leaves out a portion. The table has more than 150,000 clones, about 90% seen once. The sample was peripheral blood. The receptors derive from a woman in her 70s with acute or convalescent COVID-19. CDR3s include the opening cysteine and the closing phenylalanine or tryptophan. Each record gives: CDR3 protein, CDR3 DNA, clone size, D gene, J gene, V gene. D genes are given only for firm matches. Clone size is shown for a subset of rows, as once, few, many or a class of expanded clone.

CASSETGSEAFF	TGCGCCAGCAGTGAGACCGGTTCTGAAGCTTTCTTT	.	.	TRBJ1-1	TRBV10-1
CSGGGLEYFNEQFF	TGCAGCGGGGGGGGACTAGAGTATTTCAATGAGCAGTTCTTC	.	TRBD2	TRBJ2-1	TRBV29-1
CATSRDPQNSPLHF	TGTGCCACCAGCAGAGATCCCCAAAATTCACCCCTCCACTTT	.	.	TRBJ1-6	TRBV15
CASSVATGQYNEQFF	TGTGCCAGCAGCGTCGCGACAGGCCAATACAATGAGCAGTTCTTC	.	.	TRBJ2-1	TRBV9
CASSERGGTDTQYF	TGTGCCAGCAGTGAGAGGGGGGGGACAGATACGCAGTATTTT	.	.	TRBJ2-3	TRBV6-1
CASSEAPSPPGTINTEAFF	TGTGCCAGCAGTGAAGCGCCCTCGCCCCCCGGGACAATAAACACTGAAGCTTTCTTT	once	.	TRBJ1-1	TRBV2
CASSQDTYNSPLHF	TGTGCCAGCAGCCAAGACACCTATAATTCACCCCTCCACTTT	.	.	TRBJ1-6	TRBV4-2
CAISESGGSYNEQFF	TGTGCCATCAGTGAGTCCGGGGGGTCCTACAATGAGCAGTTCTTC	.	TRBD2	TRBJ2-1	TRBV10-3
CASKVFAGGVGQETQYF	TGCGCCAGCAAGGTCTTCGCGGGAGGAGTGGGGCAAGAGACCCAGTACTTC	.	TRBD2	TRBJ2-5	TRBV5-1
CASTSTGMKTEAFF	TGCGCCAGCACATCGACAGGGATGAAGACTGAAGCTTTCTTT	.	TRBD1	TRBJ1-1	TRBV5-1
CASSQTVNTEAFF	TGTGCCAGCAGCCAAACAGTGAACACTGAAGCTTTCTTT	once	.	TRBJ1-1	TRBV3-1/TRBV3-2
CASSSDRGWNSPLHF	TGTGCCAGCAGCTCGGACAGGGGATGGAATTCACCCCTCCACTTT	.	TRBD1	TRBJ1-6	TRBV7-8
CASSSRLDRGWNEQFF	TGTGCCAGCAGTTCCCGCCTGGACAGGGGTTGGAATGAGCAGTTCTTC	.	TRBD1	TRBJ2-1	TRBV28
CASSQDRPVLDRGHFEAFF	TGTGCCAGCAGCCAAGATCGGCCCGTGTTAGACCGAGGGCACTTCGAAGCTTTCTTT	.	.	TRBJ1-1	TRBV4-2
CASSLTGGQSQETQYF	TGTGCCAGCAGCTTAACAGGGGGCCAAAGTCAAGAGACCCAGTACTTC	.	TRBD1	TRBJ2-5	TRBV7-3
CASSLGGNGEQFF	TGTGCCAGCAGCTTAGGAGGTAATGGTGAGCAGTTCTTC	once	.	TRBJ2-1	TRBV7-6
CASSPLGQGVTEAFF	TGTGCCAGCAGCCCCCTCGGACAGGGGGTCACTGAAGCTTTCTTT	.	TRBD1	TRBJ1-1	TRBV3-1/TRBV3-2
CASEGSARNEKLFF	TGTGCCAGCGAGGGATCGGCGCGTAATGAAAAACTGTTTTTT	once	.	TRBJ1-4	TRBV19
CASSTKQGRHQPQHF	TGTGCCAGCAGTACGAAACAGGGGCGCCATCAGCCCCAGCATTTT	.	TRBD1	TRBJ1-5	TRBV6-6
CASSHYRDRYYNEQFF	TGTGCCAGCAGTCATTACCGGGACAGATACTACAATGAGCAGTTCTTC	.	TRBD1	TRBJ2-1	TRBV14
CASGTGEATNEKLFF	TGTGCCAGCGGGACAGGGGAAGCAACTAATGAAAAACTGTTTTTT	once	TRBD1	TRBJ1-4	TRBV4-2
CASRTGANEQFF	TGTGCCAGCAGGACAGGGGCTAATGAGCAGTTCTTC	.	TRBD1	TRBJ2-1	TRBV7-9
CASSDVRTGYNEQFF	TGTGCCAGCAGTGACGTTAGGACAGGGTACAATGAGCAGTTCTTC	.	TRBD1	TRBJ2-1	TRBV2
CASSILDSGTEAFF	TGTGCCAGTAGTATCCTCGACAGTGGTACTGAAGCTTTCTTT	few	.	TRBJ1-1	TRBV19
CASSGTGSSPLHF	TGTGCCAGCAGTGGGACAGGGAGCTCACCCCTCCACTTT	.	TRBD1	TRBJ1-6	TRBV7-9
CATRQTSGSPYNEQFF	TGTGCCACCAGGCAGACTAGCGGGAGCCCCTACAATGAGCAGTTCTTC	.	TRBD2	TRBJ2-1	TRBV24-1
CASSIAEGGYEQYF	TGTGCCAGTAGTATAGCGGAAGGGGGATACGAGCAGTACTTC	.	.	TRBJ2-7	TRBV19
CASSGQPQHF	TGTGCCAGTTCCGGTCAGCCCCAGCATTTT	.	.	TRBJ1-5	TRBV19
CASSAGTSGGVEQYF	TGCGCCAGCAGCGCCGGGACTAGCGGGGGGGTCGAGCAGTACTTC	.	TRBD2	TRBJ2-7	TRBV5-1
CASSFDRVSYGYTF	TGCGCCAGCAGCTTCGACAGGGTCAGCTATGGCTACACCTTC	.	TRBD1	TRBJ1-2	TRBV5-1
CAIRGTGGGYTF	TGTGCCATCAGAGGGACAGGAGGGGGCTACACCTTC	.	TRBD1	TRBJ1-2	TRBV10-3
CASSYLNSRDTQYF	TGTGCCAGCAGTTACTTAAATAGTCGGGATACGCAGTATTTT	.	.	TRBJ2-3	TRBV28
CASSLVPSGGSRDTQYF	TGTGCCAGCAGCTTAGTACCTAGCGGGGGATCGAGAGATACGCAGTATTTT	.	TRBD2	TRBJ2-3	TRBV7-2
CASSQEPQGAHGNTIYF	TGTGCCAGCAGCCAAGAACCTCAGGGGGCGCATGGAAACACCATATATTTT	.	TRBD1	TRBJ1-3	TRBV4-2
CASSPGLAKNIQYF	TGCGCCAGCAGCCCGGGGTTAGCCAAAAACATTCAGTACTTC	once	.	TRBJ2-4	TRBV4-1
CASSSQRNTEAFF	TGTGCCAGCAGCTCACAACGCAACACTGAAGCTTTCTTT	.	.	TRBJ1-1	TRBV7-2
CASRRKRNTEAFF	TGCGCCAGCAGGAGAAAGCGGAACACTGAAGCTTTCTTT	.	.	TRBJ1-1	TRBV4-3
CATRRGPRRTGELFF	TGTGCCACCCGGAGGGGGCCCCGCAGGACCGGGGAGCTGTTTTTT	.	.	TRBJ2-2	TRBV28
CASSGRGSGVTGELFF	TGTGCCAGCAGCGGTAGGGGGTCTGGAGTCACCGGGGAGCTGTTTTTT	.	.	TRBJ2-2	TRBV5-5
CASSVAVEPYGYTF	TGTGCCAGCAGCGTAGCTGTGGAGCCCTATGGCTACACCTTC	.	.	TRBJ1-2	TRBV9
CASSYSGAGTLHF	TGTGCCAGCAGTTACTCGGGCGCCGGGACCCTCCACTTT	.	.	TRBJ1-6	TRBV6-2/TRBV6-3
CASSQGASSTNEKLFF	TGCGCCAGCAGCCAAGGGGCCAGCTCAACTAATGAAAAACTGTTTTTT	.	.	TRBJ1-4	TRBV4-3
CASSEAGTGDRF	TGTGCCAGCAGTGAAGCGGGTACGGGGGATAGGTTT	.	.	TRBJ1-1	TRBV6-1
CASSSGRRGEAFF	TGTGCCAGCAGCTCCGGCCGCAGGGGTGAAGCTTTCTTT	.	.	TRBJ1-1	TRBV7-2
CAVSSQGAVQGYTF	TGTGCCGTCAGTTCGCAGGGCGCGGTCCAGGGCTACACCTTC	.	.	TRBJ1-2	TRBV10-3
CASSGGGEAFF	TGCGCCAGCAGTGGGGGGGGTGAAGCTTTCTTT	.	.	TRBJ1-1	TRBV10-2
CASSFTWPSGANVLTF	TGTGCCAGCAGCTTTACGTGGCCCTCTGGGGCCAACGTCCTGACTTTC	.	.	TRBJ2-6	TRBV5-6
CSVAPGTGNVGAFF	TGCAGCGTCGCCCCAGGGACAGGGAACGTCGGAGCTTTCTTT	.	TRBD1	TRBJ1-1	TRBV29-1
CASRGLAGFEQFF	TGTGCCAGCAGGGGACTAGCGGGGTTTGAGCAGTTCTTC	.	TRBD2	TRBJ2-1	TRBV13
CASSVFRGYNEQFF	TGTGCCAGCAGCGTATTCAGGGGATACAATGAGCAGTTCTTC	.	.	TRBJ2-1	TRBV11-2
CASSQARLDRGVEKLFF	TGTGCCAGCAGCCAAGCGAGGCTTGACAGGGGGGTTGAAAAACTGTTTTTT	.	TRBD1	TRBJ1-4	TRBV4-2
CASSPVGTGLSGANVLTF	TGTGCCAGCAGCCCGGTCGGTACAGGGCTCTCTGGGGCCAACGTCCTGACTTTC	.	.	TRBJ2-6	TRBV7-2
CASSLRAGVTEAFF	TGTGCCAGCAGCTTAAGGGCAGGGGTGACTGAAGCTTTCTTT	.	.	TRBJ1-1	TRBV7-4
CATSRGGGRREYEQYF	TGTGCCACCAGCAGAGGGGGAGGGCGCAGGGAGTACGAGCAGTACTTC	.	TRBD2	TRBJ2-7	TRBV15
CASSFSSYNSPLHF	TGTGCCAGCTCGTTCAGCTCCTATAATTCACCCCTCCACTTT	.	.	TRBJ1-6	TRBV18